These T cell receptor beta chains were read from a single sample in a study of shared T cell receptors in the human thymus. Clones were sequenced by immunoSEQ multiplex PCR, and TCRdb holds only the in-frame ones, with some missing. The data hold more than 300,000 clones, with around 93% observed a single time. Sequencing was performed on thymocytes. The receptors were sampled from a human donor. Both conserved end residues are part of each CDR3. The order of the fields is J gene, D gene, V gene, clone size, CDR3 protein, CDR3 DNA. D genes are given only for firm matches. Size is stated for part of the rows, as once, few or many counts, or as a class when the clone is expanded.

TRBJ2-5	-	TRBV5-6	-	CASSRGPSYYQETQYF	TGTGCCAGCAGCCGTGGGCCCTCCTACTATCAGGAGACCCAGTACTTC
TRBJ1-2	-	TRBV7-6	-	CASSPNPYGYTF	TGTGCCAGCAGCCCGAACCCTTATGGCTACACCTTC
TRBJ1-4	-	TRBV4-1	-	CASSQDCASGERTNEKLFF	TGCGCCAGCAGCCAAGATTGTGCATCGGGGGAAAGGACTAATGAAAAACTGTTTTTT
TRBJ2-7	TRBD2	TRBV15	-	CATSPRRREDYEQYF	TGTGCCACCAGCCCTCGGCGGCGGGAGGACTACGAGCAGTACTTC
TRBJ1-2	TRBD1	TRBV5-4	-	CASSLASTGGHGYTF	TGTGCCAGCAGCTTGGCCAGCACAGGGGGACATGGCTACACCTTC
TRBJ2-3	TRBD2	TRBV7-3	-	CASAAPEREQGTDTQYF	TGTGCCAGCGCCGCCCCCGAGCGGGAGCAGGGTACTGATACGCAGTATTTT
TRBJ2-1	-	TRBV4-3	-	CASSQERGRRGTGYNEQFF	TGCGCCAGCAGCCAAGAACGAGGACGGAGGGGGACGGGGTACAATGAGCAGTTCTTC
TRBJ2-1	-	TRBV19	once	CASSNPQGPYNEQFF	TGTGCCAGTAGTAACCCACAGGGCCCCTACAATGAGCAGTTCTTC
TRBJ2-6	TRBD1	TRBV6-5	-	CASSYWTGEGANVLTF	TGTGCCAGCAGTTACTGGACAGGGGAAGGGGCCAACGTCCTGACTTTC
TRBJ1-5	-	TRBV4-1	-	CASSPRGRGFNQPQHF	TGCGCCAGCAGCCCACGGGGGCGCGGTTTTAATCAGCCCCAGCATTTT
TRBJ1-5	-	TRBV28	-	CASSLWEPGRPQHF	TGTGCCAGCAGTTTATGGGAACCCGGGAGGCCCCAGCATTTT
TRBJ1-1	-	TRBV5-5	-	CASSLLQNTEAFF	TGTGCCAGCAGCTTGTTACAGAACACTGAAGCTTTCTTT
TRBJ2-7	-	TRBV21-1	-	CASSGIGSRDEQYF	TGTGCCAGCTCAGGGATCGGGAGTCGGGACGAGCAGTACTTC
TRBJ2-1	TRBD2	TRBV6-4	-	CASSPFSNIIPGLEAEQFF	TGTGCCAGCAGTCCCTTCAGTAACATCATTCCGGGACTAGAAGCTGAGCAGTTCTTC
TRBJ1-3	-	TRBV19	-	CASTDTRIGNTIYF	TGTGCTAGTACGGATACGCGGATTGGAAACACCATATATTTT
TRBJ2-1	-	TRBV7-8	-	CASIRDQRSGWSEQFF	TGTGCCAGCATCCGTGATCAGAGGTCAGGGTGGAGTGAGCAGTTCTTC
TRBJ2-1	-	TRBV5-1	-	CASSPISTRRDNEQFF	TGCGCCAGCAGCCCCATATCCACGCGGAGAGACAATGAGCAGTTCTTC
TRBJ2-2	-	TRBV11-3	-	CASSLTGNTGELFF	TGTGCCAGCAGCTTGACAGGGAACACCGGGGAGCTGTTTTTT
TRBJ1-5	TRBD1	TRBV6-5	-	CASSYPGQGRHQPQHF	TGTGCCAGCAGTTACCCGGGACAGGGAAGACATCAGCCCCAGCATTTT
TRBJ1-2	-	TRBV4-2	-	CASSQGGAQEGYTF	TGTGCCAGCAGCCAGGGCGGGGCCCAGGAAGGCTACACCTTC
TRBJ1-3	TRBD1	TRBV5-1	-	CASSLGIGDRRAGNTIYF	TGCGCCAGCAGCCTCGGTATAGGGGACAGGAGGGCTGGAAACACCATATATTTT
TRBJ2-2	TRBD1	TRBV5-1	-	CASSLQGAPPGELFF	TGCGCCAGCAGCTTACAGGGGGCTCCTCCCGGGGAGCTGTTTTTT
TRBJ2-2	-	TRBV19	once	CASSIVVKRGAGELFF	TGTGCCAGTAGTATAGTGGTTAAGAGGGGGGCCGGGGAGCTGTTTTTT
TRBJ1-1	-	TRBV6-5	-	CASTGGARTEAFF	TGTGCCAGCACCGGGGGGGCGCGTACTGAAGCTTTCTTT
TRBJ2-3	-	TRBV4-1	-	CASSQDWSPPGDWGDTQYF	TGCGCCAGCAGCCAAGATTGGTCCCCGCCCGGGGATTGGGGCGATACGCAGTATTTT
TRBJ1-1	-	TRBV11-1	-	CASSFKVNTEAFF	TGTGCCAGCAGCTTCAAGGTGAACACTGAAGCTTTCTTT
TRBJ1-5	-	TRBV25-1	-	CASSDNGPDLGPQHF	TGTGCCAGCAGTGACAACGGACCGGATCTGGGGCCCCAGCATTTT
TRBJ2-7	TRBD1	TRBV9	once	CASSVGRGSHEQYF	TGTGCCAGCAGCGTTGGCAGGGGGTCCCACGAGCAGTACTTC
TRBJ2-2	-	TRBV30	-	CAWSVKGGTGELFF	TGTGCCTGGAGTGTTAAAGGGGGCACCGGGGAGCTGTTTTTT
TRBJ2-1	TRBD2	TRBV4-1	-	CASSQEGGNEQFF	TGCGCCAGCAGCCAAGAGGGGGGGAATGAGCAGTTCTTC
TRBJ2-7	TRBD1	TRBV11-2	-	CASSRGTGIHEQYF	TGTGCCAGCAGCCGGGGGACAGGTATCCACGAGCAGTACTTC
TRBJ1-2	-	TRBV27	once	CASSFLTSGTPTQGGYTF	TGTGCCAGCAGTTTCCTCACTTCCGGGACGCCAACCCAAGGGGGCTACACCTTC
TRBJ2-2	TRBD2	TRBV4-3	-	CASSQDTSGNTGELFF	TGCGCCAGCAGCCAAGATACTAGCGGGAACACCGGGGAGCTGTTTTTT
TRBJ2-7	-	TRBV7-2	-	CASSAGTGYEQYF	TGTGCCAGCAGCGCCGGGACCGGGTACGAGCAGTACTTC
TRBJ2-7	TRBD1	TRBV4-1	-	CASSQDRRTGENEQYF	TGCGCCAGCAGCCAAGATCGGAGGACAGGGGAGAACGAGCAGTACTTC
TRBJ1-5	-	TRBV7-9	few	CASSLEGGLNQPQHF	TGTGCCAGCAGCTTAGAAGGCGGGCTAAATCAGCCCCAGCATTTT
TRBJ1-4	TRBD1	TRBV9	-	CASSAPGTGRSDREKLFF	TGTGCCAGCAGCGCCCCCGGGACAGGGCGTTCGGATCGGGAAAAACTGTTTTTT